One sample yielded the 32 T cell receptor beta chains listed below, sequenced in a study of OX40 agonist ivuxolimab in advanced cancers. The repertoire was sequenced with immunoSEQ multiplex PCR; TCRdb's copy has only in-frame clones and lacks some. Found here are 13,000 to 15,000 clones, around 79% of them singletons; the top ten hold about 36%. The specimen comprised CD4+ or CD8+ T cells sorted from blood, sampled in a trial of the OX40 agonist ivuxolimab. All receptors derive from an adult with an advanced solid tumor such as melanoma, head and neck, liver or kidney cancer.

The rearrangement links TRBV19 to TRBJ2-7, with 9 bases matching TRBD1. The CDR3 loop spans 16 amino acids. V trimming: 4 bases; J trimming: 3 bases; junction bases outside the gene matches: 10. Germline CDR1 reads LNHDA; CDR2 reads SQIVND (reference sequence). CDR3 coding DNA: TGTGCCAGTAGTACGGGACAGGGCGAGAGATTCTACGAGCAGTACTTC. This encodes CASSTGQGERFYEQYF.

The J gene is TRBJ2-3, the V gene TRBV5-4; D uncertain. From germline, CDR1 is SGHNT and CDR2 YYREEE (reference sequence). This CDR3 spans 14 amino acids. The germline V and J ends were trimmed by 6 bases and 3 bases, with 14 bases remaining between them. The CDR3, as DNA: TGTGCCAGCACCTTCTTTCTCGGGACAGATACGCAGTATTTT. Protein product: CASTFFLGTDTQYF.

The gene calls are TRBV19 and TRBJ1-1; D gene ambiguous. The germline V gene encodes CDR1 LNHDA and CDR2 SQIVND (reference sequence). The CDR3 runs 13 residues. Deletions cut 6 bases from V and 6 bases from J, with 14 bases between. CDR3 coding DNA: TGTGCCAGTAGGCAGGCCGGCAGGTCTGAAGCTTTCTTT. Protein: CASRQAGRSEAFF.

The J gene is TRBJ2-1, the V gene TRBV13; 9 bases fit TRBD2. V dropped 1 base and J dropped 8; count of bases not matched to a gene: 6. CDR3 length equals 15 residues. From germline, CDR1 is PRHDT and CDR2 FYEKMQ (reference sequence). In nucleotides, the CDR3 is TGTGCCAGCAGCTTAGTTGCGGGGGGGCTCGATGAGCAGTTCTTC. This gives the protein CASSLVAGGLDEQFF. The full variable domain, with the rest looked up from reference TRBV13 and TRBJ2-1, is AAGVIQSPRHLIKEKRETATLKCYPIPRHDTVYWYQQGPGQDPQFLISFYEKMQSDKGSIPDRFSAQQFSDYHSELNMSSLELGDSALYFCASSLVAGGLDEQFFGPGTRLTVL.

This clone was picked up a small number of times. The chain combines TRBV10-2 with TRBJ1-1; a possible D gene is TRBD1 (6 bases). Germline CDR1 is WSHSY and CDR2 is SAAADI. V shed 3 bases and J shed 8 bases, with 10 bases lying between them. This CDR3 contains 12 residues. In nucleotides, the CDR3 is TGCGCCAGCAGTGAAGGGGGGCCAGAAGCTTTCTTT. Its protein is CASSEGGPEAFF.

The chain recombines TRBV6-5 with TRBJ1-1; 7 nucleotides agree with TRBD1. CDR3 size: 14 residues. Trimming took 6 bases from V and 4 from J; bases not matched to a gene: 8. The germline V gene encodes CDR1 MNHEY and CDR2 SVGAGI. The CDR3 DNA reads TGTGCCAGCAGGTACACAGGGGACAGCACTGAAGCTTTCTTT. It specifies CASRYTGDSTEAFF.

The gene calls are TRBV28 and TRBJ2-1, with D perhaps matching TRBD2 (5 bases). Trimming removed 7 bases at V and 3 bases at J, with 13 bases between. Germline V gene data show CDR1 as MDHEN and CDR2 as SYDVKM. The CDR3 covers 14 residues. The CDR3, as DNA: TGTGCCAGCATGAACAGCGGATACTACAATGAGCAGTTCTTC. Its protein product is CASMNSGYYNEQFF.

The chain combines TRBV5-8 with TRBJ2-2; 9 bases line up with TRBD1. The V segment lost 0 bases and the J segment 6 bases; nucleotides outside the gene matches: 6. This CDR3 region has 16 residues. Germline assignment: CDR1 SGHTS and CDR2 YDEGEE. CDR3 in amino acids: CASSLEDRGESGELFF. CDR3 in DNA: TGTGCCAGCAGCTTGGAGGACAGGGGAGAGTCCGGGGAGCTGTTTTTT.

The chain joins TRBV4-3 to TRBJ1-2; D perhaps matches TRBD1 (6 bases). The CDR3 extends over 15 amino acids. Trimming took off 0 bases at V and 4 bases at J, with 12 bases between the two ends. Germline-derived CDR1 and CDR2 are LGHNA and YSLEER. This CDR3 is CASSQDGGGFYGYTF. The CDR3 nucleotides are TGCGCCAGCAGCCAAGATGGGGGGGGCTTCTATGGCTACACCTTC.

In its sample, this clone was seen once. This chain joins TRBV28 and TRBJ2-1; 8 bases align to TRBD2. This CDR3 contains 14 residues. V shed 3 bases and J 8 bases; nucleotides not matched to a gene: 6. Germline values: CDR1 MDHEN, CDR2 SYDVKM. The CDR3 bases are TGTGCCAGCAGTTTGAGCGGGAGTACTCATGAGCAGTTCTTC. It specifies CASSLSGSTHEQFF.

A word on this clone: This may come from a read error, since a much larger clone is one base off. CDR3 protein: CSVELWNRGNEQYF. CDR3 DNA: TGCAGCGTTGAACTGTGGAACAGGGGGAACGAGCAGTACTTC. J is TRBJ2-7 and V is TRBV29-1; 8 positions agree with TRBD1. CDR1 is SQVTM, CDR2 ANQGSEA, per germline. The length of the CDR3 is 14 residues. Unmatched junction bases numbered 8, after V lost 2 bases and J lost 5 bases.

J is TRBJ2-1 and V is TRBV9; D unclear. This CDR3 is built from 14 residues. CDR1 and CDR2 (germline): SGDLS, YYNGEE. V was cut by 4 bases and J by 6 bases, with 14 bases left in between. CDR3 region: CASSSPGPGNEQFF. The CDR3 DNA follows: TGTGCCAGCAGCTCGCCAGGACCAGGCAATGAGCAGTTCTTC.

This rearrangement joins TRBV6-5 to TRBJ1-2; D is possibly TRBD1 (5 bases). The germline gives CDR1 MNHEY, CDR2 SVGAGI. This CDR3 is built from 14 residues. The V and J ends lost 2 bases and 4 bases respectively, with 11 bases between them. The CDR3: CASSYTQASYGYTF. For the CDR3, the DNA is TGTGCCAGCAGTTACACACAGGCGAGCTATGGCTACACCTTC.

The CDR3 region is CASSFLGGFSADTQYF. As DNA, the CDR3 is TGTGCCAGCAGCTTCTTGGGAGGCTTTAGCGCAGATACGCAGTATTTT. This chain joins TRBV5-4 and TRBJ2-3; D might be TRBD2 (6 bases). Looked up from germline, CDR1 is SGHNT and CDR2 is YYREEE (reference sequence). V dropped 2 bases and J dropped 4 bases, with 17 bases sitting between them. CDR3 size: 16 residues.

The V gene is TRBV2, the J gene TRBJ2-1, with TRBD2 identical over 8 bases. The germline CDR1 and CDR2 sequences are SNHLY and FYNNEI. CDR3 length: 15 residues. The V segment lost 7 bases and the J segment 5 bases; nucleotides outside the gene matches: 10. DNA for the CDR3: TGTGCCAGCACTGCGGCGGGAGGCCCAAACAATGAGCAGTTCTTC. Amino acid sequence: CASTAAGGPNNEQFF.

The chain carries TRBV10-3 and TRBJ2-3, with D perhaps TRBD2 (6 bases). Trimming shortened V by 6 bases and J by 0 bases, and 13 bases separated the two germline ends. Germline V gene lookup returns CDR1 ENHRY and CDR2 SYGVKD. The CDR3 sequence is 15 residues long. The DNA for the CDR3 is TGTGCCATCAGGCGCGGGGATTCTAGCACAGATACGCAGTATTTT. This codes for CAIRRGDSSTDTQYF.

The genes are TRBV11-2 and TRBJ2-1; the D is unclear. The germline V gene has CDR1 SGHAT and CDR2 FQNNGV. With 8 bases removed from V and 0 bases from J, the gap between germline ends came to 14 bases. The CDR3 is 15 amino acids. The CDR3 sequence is CASGVNSFSYNEQFF. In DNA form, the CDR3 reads TGTGCCAGCGGGGTCAATTCCTTCTCCTACAATGAGCAGTTCTTC.

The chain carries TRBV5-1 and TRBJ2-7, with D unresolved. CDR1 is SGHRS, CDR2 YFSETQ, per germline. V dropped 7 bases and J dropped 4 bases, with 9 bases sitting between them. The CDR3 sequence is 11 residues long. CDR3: CASALGYEQYF. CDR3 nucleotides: TGCGCCAGCGCCTTGGGGTACGAGCAGTACTTC.

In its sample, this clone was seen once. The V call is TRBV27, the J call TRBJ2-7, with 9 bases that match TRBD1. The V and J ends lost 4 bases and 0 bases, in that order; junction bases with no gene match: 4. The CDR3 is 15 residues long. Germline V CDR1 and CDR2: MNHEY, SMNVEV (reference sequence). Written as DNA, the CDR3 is TGTGCCAGCAGTTCAACAGGGGGCTACTCCTACGAGCAGTACTTC. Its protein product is CASSSTGGYSYEQYF.

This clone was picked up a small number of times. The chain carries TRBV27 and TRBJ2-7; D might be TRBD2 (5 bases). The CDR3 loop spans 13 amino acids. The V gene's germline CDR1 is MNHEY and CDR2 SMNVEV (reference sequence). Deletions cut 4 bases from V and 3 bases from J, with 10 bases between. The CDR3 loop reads CASSYFAGYEQYF. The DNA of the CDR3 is TGTGCCAGCAGTTACTTCGCGGGCTACGAGCAGTACTTC.

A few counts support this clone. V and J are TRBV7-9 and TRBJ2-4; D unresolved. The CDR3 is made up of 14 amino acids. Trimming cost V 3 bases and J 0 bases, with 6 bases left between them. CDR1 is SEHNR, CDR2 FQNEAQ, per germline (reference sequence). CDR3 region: CASSLPLAKNIQYF. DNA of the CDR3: TGTGCCAGCAGCTTGCCGTTAGCCAAAAACATTCAGTACTTC.

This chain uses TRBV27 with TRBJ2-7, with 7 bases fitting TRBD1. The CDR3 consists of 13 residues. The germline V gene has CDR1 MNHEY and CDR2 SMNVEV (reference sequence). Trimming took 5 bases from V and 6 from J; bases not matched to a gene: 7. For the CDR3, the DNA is TGTGCCAGCAGTCTAGGGGGCAGGTCCGAGCAGTACTTC. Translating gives CASSLGGRSEQYF.

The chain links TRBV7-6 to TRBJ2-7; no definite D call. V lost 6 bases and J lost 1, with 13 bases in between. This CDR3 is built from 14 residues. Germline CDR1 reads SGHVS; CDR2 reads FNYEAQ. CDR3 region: CASSNSIDSYEQYF. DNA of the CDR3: TGTGCCAGCAGTAATAGTATAGATTCCTACGAGCAGTACTTC.

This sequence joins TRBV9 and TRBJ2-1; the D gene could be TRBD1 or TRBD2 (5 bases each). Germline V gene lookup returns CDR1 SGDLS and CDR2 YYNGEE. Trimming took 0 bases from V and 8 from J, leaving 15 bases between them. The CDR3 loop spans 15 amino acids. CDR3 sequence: CASSVDEGPPDEQFF. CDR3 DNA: TGTGCCAGCAGCGTAGATGAGGGGCCCCCGGATGAGCAGTTCTTC. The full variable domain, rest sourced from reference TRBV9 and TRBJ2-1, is DSGVTQTPKHLITATGQRVTLRCSPRSGDLSVYWYQQSLDQGLQFLIQYYNGEERAKGNILERFSAQQFPDLHSELNLSSLELGDSALYFCASSVDEGPPDEQFFGPGTRLTVL.

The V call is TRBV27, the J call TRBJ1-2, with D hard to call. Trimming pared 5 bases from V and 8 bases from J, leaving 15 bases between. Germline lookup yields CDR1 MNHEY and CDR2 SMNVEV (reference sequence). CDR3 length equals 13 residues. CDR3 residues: CASSLTLYKGYTF. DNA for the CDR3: TGTGCCAGCAGTCTAACCCTGTACAAGGGCTACACCTTC.

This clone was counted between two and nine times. DNA for the CDR3: TGTGCCAGCAGCTCACTAGCGCCCGGGGAGCTGTTTTTT. Translation gives CASSSLAPGELFF. V gene TRBV7-9 combines with J gene TRBJ2-2; 7 bases are shared with TRBD2. CDR1 is SEHNR and CDR2 is FQNEAQ in the germline V gene (reference sequence). The CDR3 consists of 13 residues. With V trimmed by 4 bases and J by 6 bases, 2 bases remained unmatched.

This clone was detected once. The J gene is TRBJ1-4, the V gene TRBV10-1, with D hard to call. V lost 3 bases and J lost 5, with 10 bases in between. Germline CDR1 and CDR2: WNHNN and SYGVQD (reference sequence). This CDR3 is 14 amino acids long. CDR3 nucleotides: TGCGCCAGCAGTGACAGAAACGACAATGAAAAACTGTTTTTT. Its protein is CASSDRNDNEKLFF.

The CDR3: CASRTGGHEQYF. The CDR3 DNA sequence: TGTGCCAGCAGGACAGGGGGCCACGAGCAGTACTTC. The rearrangement links TRBV27 to TRBJ2-7; 10 bases are a match to TRBD1. V was pared by 6 bases and J by 5 bases, with 1 base of the junction left unmatched. The CDR3 covers 12 residues. From germline, CDR1 is MNHEY and CDR2 SMNVEV (reference sequence).

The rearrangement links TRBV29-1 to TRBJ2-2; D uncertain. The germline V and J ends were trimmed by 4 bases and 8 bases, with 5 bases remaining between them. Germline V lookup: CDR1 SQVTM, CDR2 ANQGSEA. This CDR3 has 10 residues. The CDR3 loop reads CSVVEGELFF. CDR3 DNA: TGCAGCGTTGTGGAGGGGGAGCTGTTTTTT.

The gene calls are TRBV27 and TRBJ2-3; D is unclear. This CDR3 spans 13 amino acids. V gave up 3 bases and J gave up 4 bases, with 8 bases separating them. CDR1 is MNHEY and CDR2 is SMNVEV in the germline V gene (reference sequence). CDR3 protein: CASSFGLPDTQYF. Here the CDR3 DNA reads TGTGCCAGCAGTTTCGGTTTACCAGATACGCAGTATTTT.

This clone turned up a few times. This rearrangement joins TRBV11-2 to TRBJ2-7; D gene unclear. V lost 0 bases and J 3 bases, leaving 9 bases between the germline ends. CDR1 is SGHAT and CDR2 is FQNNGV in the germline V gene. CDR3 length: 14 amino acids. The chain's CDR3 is CASSLEVFHYEQYF. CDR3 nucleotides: TGTGCCAGCAGCTTAGAAGTGTTTCACTACGAGCAGTACTTC.

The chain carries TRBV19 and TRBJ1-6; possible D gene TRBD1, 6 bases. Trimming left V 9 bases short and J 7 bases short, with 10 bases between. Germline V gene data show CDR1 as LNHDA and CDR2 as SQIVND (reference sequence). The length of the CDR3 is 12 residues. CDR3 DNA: TGTGCCAGACAGGGTGCCAATTCACCCCTCCACTTT. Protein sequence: CARQGANSPLHF.